One sample yielded the 26 T cell receptor beta chains listed below, sequenced in a study of blood T cell repertoires in COVID-19. Data came from immunoSEQ multiplex PCR; TCRdb stores just in-frame clones and leaves some out. The repertoire holds over 110,000 clones, with 84% as singletons. Specimen: PBMCs or T cells enriched from blood (not recorded which). The receptors derive from a man aged 45-60 years in a cohort exposed to, infected with or recovered from COVID-19 (not recorded which).

The rearrangement uses TRBV5-1 and TRBJ2-1, with TRBD1 matching over 7 bases. CDR3 size: 16 residues. J was trimmed by 2 bases and V by 3 bases; bases with no gene match: 8. CDR1 is SGHRS and CDR2 is YFSETQ in the germline V gene. The CDR3 nucleotides read TGCGCCAGCAGCTGGTCCAGGACAGGAACCTACAATGAGCAGTTCTTC. This encodes CASSWSRTGTYNEQFF.

This chain joins TRBV19 and TRBJ1-1, with D perhaps TRBD1 (6 bases). Germline CDR1 and CDR2: LNHDA and SQIVND (reference sequence). This CDR3 has 15 amino acids. Trimming took 3 bases from V and 0 from J, leaving 11 bases between them. For the CDR3, the DNA is TGTGCCAGTAGTATGAGAGGGGGAATGAACACTGAAGCTTTCTTT. Translated, it gives CASSMRGGMNTEAFF.

V usage is TRBV7-2 and J usage is TRBJ2-5, with D unclear. Trimming took 2 bases from V and 7 from J, leaving 8 bases between them. The CDR3 totals 12 residues. The germline CDR1 and CDR2 sequences are SGHTA and FQGNSA. The CDR3 protein is CASSLPSGTQYF. CDR3 DNA sequence: TGTGCCAGCAGCTTACCCTCGGGGACCCAGTACTTC. Complete variable domain (other parts from reference TRBV7-2 and TRBJ2-5): GAGVSQSPSNKVTEKGKDVELRCDPISGHTALYWYRQSLGQGLEFLIYFQGNSAPDKSGLPSDRFSAERTGGSVSTLTIQRTQQEDSAVYLCASSLPSGTQYFGPGTRLLVL.

This sequence joins TRBV7-9 and TRBJ1-1, with a tentative D call TRBD1 (5 bases). CDR1 is SEHNR and CDR2 is FQNEAQ in the germline V gene (reference sequence). The CDR3 length is 13 residues. V shed 4 bases and J shed 4 bases, with 10 bases lying between them. The CDR3 sequence: CASSSGVGTEAFF. The CDR3 nucleotides read TGTGCCAGCAGCTCGGGGGTCGGCACTGAAGCTTTCTTT.

The rearrangement uses TRBV5-4 and TRBJ1-2; perhaps TRBD1 as D (5 bases). Germline loops: CDR1 SGHNT, CDR2 YYREEE (reference sequence). The V end was cut by 7 bases, the J end by 3 bases, with 22 bases between. This CDR3 has 16 residues. Written as DNA, the CDR3 is TGTGCCAGCTCACTTCCCGGTCTGACGGGGGACTATGGCTACACCTTC. It codes for CASSLPGLTGDYGYTF. Together with reference TRBV5-4 and TRBJ1-2, the CDR3 gives the full variable domain: ETGVTQSPTHLIKTRGQQVTLRCSSQSGHNTVSWYQQALGQGPQFIFQYYREEENGRGNFPPRFSGLQFPNYSSELNVNALELDDSALYLCASSLPGLTGDYGYTFGSGTRLTVV.

CDR3 loop: CASSPPGLAGEGQFF. The CDR3, as DNA: TGTGCCAGCTCACCACCGGGACTAGCGGGAGAGGGGCAGTTCTTC. The chain employs TRBV18 and TRBJ2-1, with 14 bases fitting TRBD2. Trimming at V came to 0 bases and at J to 12 bases, leaving 4 bases not matched to a gene. The CDR3 has 15 residues. Germline V gene sequence: CDR1 KGHSH, CDR2 LQKENI.

To note about this clone: In the same sample, other DNA sequences code for this CDR3. This rearrangement joins TRBV27 to TRBJ2-2; D is unclear. CDR1 and CDR2 (germline): MNHEY, SMNVEV (reference sequence). The CDR3 spans 14 residues. Trimming pared 2 bases from V and 1 base from J, leaving 5 bases between. The CDR3 reads CASSLGRNTGELFF. The CDR3 region has the DNA TGTGCCAGCAGTTTAGGCAGGAACACCGGGGAGCTGTTTTTT.

This clone was observed a single time. CDR3 bases: TGTGCCAGCGGGATCAGGGCTCCCGAGCAGTACTTC. Protein sequence: CASGIRAPEQYF. The genes are TRBV27 and TRBJ2-7, with D perhaps TRBD1 (5 bases). The germline V gene encodes CDR1 MNHEY and CDR2 SMNVEV (reference sequence). V was shortened by 8 bases and J by 6 bases, with 14 bases between the two germline ends. The CDR3 loop spans 12 amino acids.

The chain joins TRBV5-1 to TRBJ2-1, with TRBD2 identical over 10 bases. J gave up 7 bases and V 1 base, and 5 bases lay outside the gene matches. The length of the CDR3 is 15 residues. The germline gives CDR1 SGHRS, CDR2 YFSETQ. The CDR3: CASSLPSGRENEQFF. DNA of the CDR3: TGCGCCAGCAGCTTGCCAAGCGGGAGGGAGAATGAGCAGTTCTTC.

CDR3 in DNA: TGTGCCAGCAGCTTCGGACTAGCGCCCACCTACGAGCAGTACTTC. This encodes CASSFGLAPTYEQYF. J is TRBJ2-7 and V is TRBV9, with 9 bases matching TRBD2. The V gene's germline CDR1 is SGDLS and CDR2 YYNGEE. The CDR3 is 15 amino acids. V trimming: 4 bases; J trimming: 2 bases; junction bases outside the gene matches: 7. Supplemented by reference TRBV9 and TRBJ2-7, the full variable domain reads DSGVTQTPKHLITATGQRVTLRCSPRSGDLSVYWYQQSLDQGLQFLIQYYNGEERAKGNILERFSAQQFPDLHSELNLSSLELGDSALYFCASSFGLAPTYEQYFGPGTRLTVT.

The chain uses TRBV9 and TRBJ2-2; no definite D call. This CDR3 spans 20 amino acids. V lost 0 bases and J 3 bases, leaving 24 bases between the germline ends. In germline, CDR1 is SGDLS, CDR2 YYNGEE. CDR3 DNA sequence: TGTGCCAGCAGCGTAGACCCGAGTACCAGCTTTAGCACGTACACCGGGGAGCTGTTTTTT. Protein sequence: CASSVDPSTSFSTYTGELFF.

This chain uses TRBV14 with TRBJ2-5; TRBD2 aligns across 9 bases. The CDR3 has 16 residues. Unmatched junction bases numbered 9, after V lost 5 bases and J lost 2 bases. CDR1 is SGHDN and CDR2 is FVKESK in the germline V gene. CDR3: CASSSWTSVTQETQYF. The DNA of the CDR3 is TGTGCCAGCAGCAGCTGGACTAGCGTAACACAAGAGACCCAGTACTTC. Filled out from reference TRBV14 and TRBJ2-5, the complete variable domain reads EAGVTQFPSHSVIEKGQTVTLRCDPISGHDNLYWYRRVMGKEIKFLLHFVKESKQDESGMPNNRFLAERTGGTYSTLKVQPAELEDSGVYFCASSSWTSVTQETQYFGPGTRLLVL.

This sequence joins TRBV4-1 and TRBJ2-7, with 9 bases that match TRBD1. The germline V gene encodes CDR1 MGHRA and CDR2 YSYEKL. CDR3 length equals 15 residues. The ends lost 5 bases at V and 0 bases at J; junction bases unmatched: 5. The CDR3 sequence: CASSSRTGDSYEQYF. The CDR3 nucleotides are TGCGCCAGCAGCTCCCGGACAGGGGACTCCTACGAGCAGTACTTC.

The genes are TRBV7-2 and TRBJ2-7; no definite D call. From germline, CDR1 is SGHTA and CDR2 FQGNSA. The germline V and J ends were trimmed by 8 bases and 8 bases, with 10 bases remaining between them. The CDR3 loop spans 10 amino acids. The CDR3 sequence is CASPVPQQYF. CDR3 coding DNA: TGTGCCAGCCCTGTCCCTCAGCAGTACTTC.

This clone was counted once. The chain recombines TRBV19 with TRBJ2-2; 8 bases are shared with TRBD2. Trimming at V came to 0 bases and at J to 1 base, leaving 4 bases not matched to a gene. The CDR3 totals 17 residues. Germline-derived CDR1 and CDR2 are LNHDA and SQIVND (reference sequence). The CDR3 loop is CASSIDVRGGNTGELFF. Here the CDR3 DNA reads TGTGCCAGTAGTATAGATGTTCGGGGGGGGAACACCGGGGAGCTGTTTTTT.

V is TRBV6-5 and J is TRBJ2-5; 7 bases are a match to TRBD1. This CDR3 spans 15 amino acids. The V gene's germline CDR1 is MNHEY and CDR2 SVGAGI. V gave up 2 bases and J gave up 0 bases; unmatched junction bases: 3. CDR3 residues: CASSYATGNQETQYF. Written as DNA, the CDR3 is TGTGCCAGCAGTTACGCGACAGGGAACCAAGAGACCCAGTACTTC.

The genes are TRBV9 and TRBJ2-5; 11 nucleotides line up with TRBD2. Germline loops: CDR1 SGDLS, CDR2 YYNGEE. Germline trimming cut 0 bases from V and 4 bases from J; bases unmatched to any gene: 11. The CDR3 has 18 residues. CDR3 amino acids: CASSVGVIAGGPGETQYF. In nucleotides, the CDR3 is TGTGCCAGCAGCGTAGGGGTCATAGCGGGGGGGCCCGGAGAGACCCAGTACTTC.

This clone was counted a few times. The genes are TRBV7-9 and TRBJ2-7; a possible D gene is TRBD1 (5 bases). The germline gives CDR1 SEHNR, CDR2 FQNEAQ (reference sequence). The CDR3 runs to 14 residues. V was pared by 2 bases and J by 4 bases, with 12 bases between. This chain's CDR3 is CASSLLDNRYEQYF. The CDR3 nucleotides read TGTGCCAGCAGCTTACTGGACAACCGATACGAGCAGTACTTC.

This clone has just one count. The chain links TRBV11-3 to TRBJ2-1, with TRBD1 as a possible D gene (7 bases). The V gene lost 2 bases and the J gene lost 7 bases, with 15 bases spanning the gap. The CDR3 is 15 amino acids. CDR1 SGHNT and CDR2 YENEEA come from the germline V gene. CDR3 residues: CASSLRTGGGNEQFF. DNA for the CDR3: TGTGCCAGCAGCTTAAGGACAGGAGGGGGGAATGAGCAGTTCTTC.

The chain uses TRBV24-1 and TRBJ2-1, with 8 bases that match TRBD2. Germline CDR1 reads KGHDR; CDR2 reads SFDVKD. The CDR3 runs 14 residues. The V segment lost 7 bases and the J segment 8 bases; nucleotides outside the gene matches: 9. The CDR3 coding sequence is TGTGCCACCAGCGTCCCGGGACTAGACGATGAGCAGTTCTTC. It is translated as CATSVPGLDDEQFF.

CDR3 protein: CASSEASLAGVNEQFF. The CDR3 bases are TGTGCCAGCAGTGAAGCATCACTAGCGGGAGTAAATGAGCAGTTCTTC. The gene calls are TRBV2 and TRBJ2-1; 11 bases line up with TRBD2. V shed 0 bases, J shed 7 bases, and the junction held 5 bases outside the gene matches. Germline values: CDR1 SNHLY, CDR2 FYNNEI. The CDR3 is made up of 16 amino acids.

V and J are TRBV30 and TRBJ2-1, with 10 bases matching TRBD2. The CDR3 length is 15 residues. Germline CDR1 reads GTSNPN; CDR2 reads SVGIG (reference sequence). The V and J ends lost 1 base and 5 bases, in that order; junction bases with no gene match: 5. The chain's CDR3 is CAWSGAGGPHNEQFF. The CDR3, as DNA: TGTGCCTGGAGTGGAGCGGGAGGGCCTCACAATGAGCAGTTCTTC.

The V call is TRBV2, the J call TRBJ1-1; TRBD1 matches at 7 bases. Germline V gene sequence: CDR1 SNHLY, CDR2 FYNNEI. Losses at the gene ends were 2 bases for V and 11 bases for J; bases not matched to a gene: 5. The CDR3 totals 12 residues. The CDR3 coding sequence is TGTGCCAGCAGTGAAAACCCAGGGGGTGCTTTCTTT. Amino acids: CASSENPGGAFF.

This clone was seen once. The chain employs TRBV3-1 (or the pseudogene TRBV3-2) and TRBJ1-1, with D tentatively TRBD1 (6 bases). Trimming removed 1 base from V and 3 bases from J, with 9 bases in between. The CDR3 spans 14 residues. Germline CDR1 LGHDT, CDR2 YNNKEL (reference sequence). The CDR3 DNA reads TGTGCCAGCAGCCAAGGGGGGCTTCACACTGAAGCTTTCTTT. Translated, it gives CASSQGGLHTEAFF.

The chain links TRBV7-8 to TRBJ2-7; D gene uncertain. CDR1 is SGHVS and CDR2 is FQNEAQ in the germline V gene. This CDR3 spans 13 amino acids. Trimming cost V 1 base and J 3 bases, with 7 bases left between them. The CDR3 region is CASSLDSNYEQYF. The CDR3 DNA is TGTGCCAGCAGCTTAGACAGCAACTACGAGCAGTACTTC.

V and J are TRBV2 and TRBJ2-3; 7 nucleotides agree with TRBD1. CDR1 and CDR2 (germline): SNHLY, FYNNEI. The CDR3 has 14 amino acids. Germline trimming cut 1 base from V and 7 bases from J; bases unmatched to any gene: 5. CDR3 amino acids: CASSEGQGVNTQYF. In DNA, the CDR3 is TGTGCCAGCAGTGAAGGGCAGGGGGTAAATACGCAGTATTTT.